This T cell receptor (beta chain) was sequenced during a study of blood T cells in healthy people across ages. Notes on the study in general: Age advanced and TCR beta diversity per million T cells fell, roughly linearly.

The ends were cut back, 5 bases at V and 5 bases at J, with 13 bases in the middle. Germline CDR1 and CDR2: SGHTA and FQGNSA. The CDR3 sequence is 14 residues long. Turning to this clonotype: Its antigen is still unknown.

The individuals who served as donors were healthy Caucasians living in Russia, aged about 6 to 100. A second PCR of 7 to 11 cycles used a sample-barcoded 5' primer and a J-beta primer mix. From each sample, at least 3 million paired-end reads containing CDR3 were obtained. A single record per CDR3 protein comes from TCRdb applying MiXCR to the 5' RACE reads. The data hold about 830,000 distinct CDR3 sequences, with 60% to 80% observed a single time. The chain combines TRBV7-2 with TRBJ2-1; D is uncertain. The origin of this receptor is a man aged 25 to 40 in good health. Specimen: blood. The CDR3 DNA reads TGTGCCAGCAGCCCTACAGCGAATGACAATGAGCAGTTCTTC. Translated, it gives CASSPTANDNEQFF.